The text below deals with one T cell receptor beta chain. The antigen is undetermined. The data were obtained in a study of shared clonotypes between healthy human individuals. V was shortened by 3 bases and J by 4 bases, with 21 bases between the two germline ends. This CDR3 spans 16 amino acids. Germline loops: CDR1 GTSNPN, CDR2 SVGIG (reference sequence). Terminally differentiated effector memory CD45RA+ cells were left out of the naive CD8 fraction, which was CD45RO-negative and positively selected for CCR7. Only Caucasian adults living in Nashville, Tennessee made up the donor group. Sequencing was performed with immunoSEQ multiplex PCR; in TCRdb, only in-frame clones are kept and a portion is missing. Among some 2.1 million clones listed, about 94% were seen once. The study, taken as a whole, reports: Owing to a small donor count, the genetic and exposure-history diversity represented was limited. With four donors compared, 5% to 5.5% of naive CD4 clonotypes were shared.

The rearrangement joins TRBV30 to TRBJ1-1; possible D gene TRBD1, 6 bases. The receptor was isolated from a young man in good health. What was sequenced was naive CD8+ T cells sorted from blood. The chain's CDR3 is CAWSPRGGRGGTEAFF. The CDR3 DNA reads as TGTGCCTGGAGCCCAAGGGGGGGGCGCGGGGGCACTGAAGCTTTCTTT.